This T cell receptor beta chain came from a study of blood T cell repertoires in COVID-19. The wider study: From the United States, Italy and Spain came samples of acute and convalescent COVID-19. Sources were T cells, B-cell-depleted T cells, or PBMCs; the material itself was cDNA or gDNA.

Study processing details: Using reference gene primer amplification, nucleated cell counts were estimated. Measured with immunoSEQ multiplex PCR; TCRdb has only the in-frame clones, and not every one. V and J calls and clone size are copied from that table; D and trimming were computed from the DNA. The profile shows about 270,000 clones, about 86% of them singletons. Trimming shortened V by 4 bases and J by 1 base, and 12 bases separated the two germline ends. Germline V gene sequence: CDR1 PRHDT, CDR2 FYEKMQ (reference sequence). The CDR3 spans 15 residues. This sequence originates from a man older than 75 with acute or convalescent COVID-19. This rearrangement joins TRBV13 to TRBJ2-3, with a tentative D call TRBD2 (6 bases). The sample taken for sequencing was peripheral blood. The CDR3 DNA reads as TGTGCCAGCAGCTGGGGGGAGCGGGGCACAGATACGCAGTATTTT. Translated: CASSWGERGTDTQYF.